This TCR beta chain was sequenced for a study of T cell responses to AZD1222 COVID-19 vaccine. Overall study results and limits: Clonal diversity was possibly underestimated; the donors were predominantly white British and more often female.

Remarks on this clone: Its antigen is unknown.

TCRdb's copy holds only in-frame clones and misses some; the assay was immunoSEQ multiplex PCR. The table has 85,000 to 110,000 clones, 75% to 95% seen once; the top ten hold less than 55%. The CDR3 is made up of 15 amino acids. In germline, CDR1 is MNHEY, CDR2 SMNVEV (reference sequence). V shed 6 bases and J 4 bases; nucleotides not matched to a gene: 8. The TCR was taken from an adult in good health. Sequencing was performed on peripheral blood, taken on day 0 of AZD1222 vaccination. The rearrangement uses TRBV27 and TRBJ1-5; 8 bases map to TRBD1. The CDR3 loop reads CASRTQGARNQPQHF. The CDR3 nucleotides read TGTGCCAGCAGGACCCAGGGGGCTCGGAATCAGCCCCAGCATTTT.